This TCR beta chain was found in a study of response to subunit inactivated influenza vaccine. The study, taken as a whole, reports: The study's authors posited that every seasonal influenza vaccination enlists few new T cells.

TCRdb analysed the RT-PCR reads with MiXCR anew, one entry per CDR3 protein. The data hold fewer than 700,000 distinct CDR3 sequences, with over 10% observed a single time. Germline V gene data show CDR1 as ENHRY and CDR2 as SYGVKD. The CDR3 runs 18 residues. V shed 5 bases and J 2 bases; nucleotides not matched to a gene: 8. This clonotype was observed many times. The antigen is unknown. Sample: PBMCs from blood, taken roughly 46 days after vaccination. This sequence originates from a man aged 45-65 years who received an inactivated influenza vaccine. The chain links TRBV10-3 to TRBJ2-1; 14 bases map to TRBD2. The CDR3 spells CAISPGTSGGKTYNEQFF. Written as DNA, the CDR3 is TGTGCCATCAGTCCCGGGACTAGCGGGGGAAAGACCTACAATGAGCAGTTCTTC.